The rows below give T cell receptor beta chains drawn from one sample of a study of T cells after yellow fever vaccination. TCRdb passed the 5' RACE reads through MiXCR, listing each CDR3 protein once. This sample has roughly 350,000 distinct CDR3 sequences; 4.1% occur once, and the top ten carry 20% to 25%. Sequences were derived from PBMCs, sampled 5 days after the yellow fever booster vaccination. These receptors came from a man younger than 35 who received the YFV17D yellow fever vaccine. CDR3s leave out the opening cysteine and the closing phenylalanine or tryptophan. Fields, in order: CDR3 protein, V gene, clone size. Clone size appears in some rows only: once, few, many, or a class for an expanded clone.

ASSSGTGEAF | TRBV27 | few
SARVSRGNEQY | TRBV20-1 | few
ASSLGTPRDTQY | TRBV11-2 | few
ASRRDRSYEQY | TRBV7-2 | many
AGQTDNSPLH | TRBV2 | many
ASRAGTGGTDTQY | TRBV5-1 | -
ASTLPPHTEAF | TRBV7-9 | -
ATIDRGRDTDTQY | TRBV19 | few
AISQNGDTEAF | TRBV10-3 | -
ASSGTSGWETQY | TRBV27 | many
ASSEKAGGYNEQF | TRBV6-4 | many
ASSQEGGIQETQY | TRBV4-2 | many
ASSPGLQMGTQY | TRBV18 | -
ASRQGTEAF | TRBV5-6 | -
ASSSPSRDTTEAF | TRBV5-1 | many
ATESQGMSGYT | TRBV2 | -
ASSQSTRGGDTQY | TRBV6-5 | -
ASSLGSPNQPQH | TRBV5-1 | many
ASSLLPGGTDTQY | TRBV7-2 | many
ASSDISGGTNEQF | TRBV12-3/TRBV12-4 | many
ASSLDGYNSPLH | TRBV7-9 | -
ASSRLGADTIY | TRBV5-5 | -
ASSLGQARLNEQF | TRBV5-1 | -
AGGGTSYSTDTQY | TRBV7-9 | -
SARGTNEQF | TRBV20-1 | few
ASSPNPASGRETQY | TRBV7-8 | many
ASSQDRATYNEQF | TRBV7-2 | -
SAITTDTQY | TRBV20-1 | few
ASSLAGGLAMGEQF | TRBV5-1 | few
ASSLVSGSGPTDTQY | TRBV7-8 | -
AISEVVAGTQY | TRBV10-3 | many
ASSYGGTYEQY | TRBV6-6 | many
ASRLQGAANEKLF | TRBV7-2 | -
SVKQGLQETQY | TRBV29-1 | -
ASSWTGTQGDGYT | TRBV5-1 | few
ASSYGATVTGELF | TRBV6-5 | -
ASSSGPSTDTQY | TRBV7-2 | -
ASRQGTGNTIY | TRBV7-9 | -
ATSREPSVATNEKLF | TRBV15 | few
ASSPAGGFEQF | TRBV4-3 | -
ASSWDPLSYEQY | TRBV6-2/TRBV6-3 | many
ASSPLLAGDTDTQY | TRBV5-1 | -
ASSPAPLGGYT | TRBV7-2 | few
SAIPGQFNQPQH | TRBV20-1 | few
SASSAYNQPQH | TRBV20-1 | few
ATSVRDTQNYGYT | TRBV15 | -
ATQFGRVQGGFTEAF | TRBV10-3 | -
ASSPRTGMTSPLH | TRBV2 | few
ASSLVGVEQF | TRBV7-8 | many
ASNPGEGHYNSPLH | TRBV7-2 | many